These T cell receptor beta chains were read from a single sample in a study of control samples from healthy donors and cancer patients. The method was immunoSEQ multiplex PCR; TCRdb's version includes in-frame clones alone and lacks a portion of them. The table includes approximately 170,000 clones, 70% to 90% detected once. Material for sequencing was blood. The receptors here all came from a woman aged 25 to 39 in good health. The CDR3 runs from the conserved cysteine through the conserved F or W. Fields, in order: D gene, J gene, V gene, CDR3 protein. The D gene is left open where the match is weak.

D gene: .
J gene: TRBJ1-6
V gene: TRBV30
CDR3 protein: CAWSDGNSPLHF

D gene: TRBD2
J gene: TRBJ2-7
V gene: TRBV14
CDR3 protein: CASSQGTEGGRKNYEQYF

D gene: .
J gene: TRBJ2-1
V gene: TRBV7-9
CDR3 protein: CASSLEGRGNLGYNEQFF

D gene: TRBD2
J gene: TRBJ2-5
V gene: TRBV18
CDR3 protein: CASSPPASGGQEIQYF

D gene: .
J gene: TRBJ1-1
V gene: TRBV27
CDR3 protein: CASSSSGAGPEAFF

D gene: .
J gene: TRBJ2-1
V gene: TRBV3-1/TRBV3-2
CDR3 protein: CASSQTRTANEQFF

D gene: .
J gene: TRBJ1-1
V gene: TRBV19
CDR3 protein: CASSIGGVSLNTEAFF

D gene: TRBD1
J gene: TRBJ1-6
V gene: TRBV5-1
CDR3 protein: CASSPTGTVYSSYNSPLHF

D gene: .
J gene: TRBJ2-3
V gene: TRBV6-5
CDR3 protein: CASSAYKDTQYF

D gene: .
J gene: TRBJ2-7
V gene: TRBV7-9
CDR3 protein: CASSFAPSPSYEQYF

D gene: TRBD2
J gene: TRBJ2-1
V gene: TRBV5-1
CDR3 protein: CASSPGLGSGEQFF